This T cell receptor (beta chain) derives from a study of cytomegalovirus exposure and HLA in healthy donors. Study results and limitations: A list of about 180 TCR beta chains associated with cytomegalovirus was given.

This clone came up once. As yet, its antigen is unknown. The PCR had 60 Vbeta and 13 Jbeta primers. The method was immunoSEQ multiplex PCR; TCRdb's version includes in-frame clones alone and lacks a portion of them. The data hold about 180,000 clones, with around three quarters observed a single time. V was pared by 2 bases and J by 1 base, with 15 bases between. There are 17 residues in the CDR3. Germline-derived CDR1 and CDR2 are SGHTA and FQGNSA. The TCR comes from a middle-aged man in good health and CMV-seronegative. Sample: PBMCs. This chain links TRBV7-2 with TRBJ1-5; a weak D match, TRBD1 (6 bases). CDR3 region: CASSLSTGRLSNQPQHF. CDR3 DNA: TGTGCCAGCAGCTTATCAACAGGGCGATTAAGCAATCAGCCCCAGCATTTT.